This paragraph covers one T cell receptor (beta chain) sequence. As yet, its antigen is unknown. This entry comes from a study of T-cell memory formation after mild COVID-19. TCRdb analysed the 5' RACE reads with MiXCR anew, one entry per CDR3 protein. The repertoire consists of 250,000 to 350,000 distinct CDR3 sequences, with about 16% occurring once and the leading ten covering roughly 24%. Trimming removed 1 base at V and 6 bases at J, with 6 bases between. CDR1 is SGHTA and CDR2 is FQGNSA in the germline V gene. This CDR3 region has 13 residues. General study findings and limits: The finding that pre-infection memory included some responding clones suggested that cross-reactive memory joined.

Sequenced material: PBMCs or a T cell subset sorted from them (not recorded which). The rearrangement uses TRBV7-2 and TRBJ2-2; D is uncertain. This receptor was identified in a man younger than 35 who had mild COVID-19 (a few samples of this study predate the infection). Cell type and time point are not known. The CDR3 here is CASSLVNPGELFF. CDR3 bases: TGTGCCAGCAGCTTAGTTAACCCCGGGGAGCTGTTTTTT.